The rows below give T cell receptor beta chains drawn from one sample of a study of blood T cell repertoires in COVID-19. TCRdb's table, derived via immunoSEQ multiplex PCR, lists solely in-frame clones and lacks some. The table includes roughly 200,000 clones, 83% detected once. Sequenced: peripheral blood. The receptors were sampled from a human donor in a cohort sampled during active COVID-19. CDR3s include the opening cysteine and the closing phenylalanine or tryptophan. D genes are given only for firm matches. Expanded clones are given a class, and other clones once, few, many or no size at all.

d_call	v_call	j_call	clone_size	cdr3_aa	cdr3_nt
NA	TRBV6-5	TRBJ1-6	few	CASSRQGTYNSPLHF	TGTGCCAGCAGTCGCCAGGGTACCTATAATTCACCCCTCCACTTT
NA	TRBV7-2	TRBJ2-1	few	CASSLALAIDEQFF	TGTGCCAGCAGCTTAGCGCTTGCTATCGATGAGCAGTTCTTC
TRBD1	TRBV18	TRBJ1-1	once	CASSPLGQGGTEAFF	TGTGCCAGCTCACCGCTCGGACAGGGAGGCACTGAAGCTTTCTTT
TRBD1	TRBV10-3	TRBJ2-7	few	CAISEGRGWEQYF	TGTGCCATCAGTGAAGGCAGGGGGTGGGAGCAGTACTTC
NA	TRBV5-4	TRBJ2-3	NA	CASSQEAALTDTQYF	TGTGCCAGCAGCCAAGAAGCGGCCCTCACAGATACGCAGTATTTT
NA	TRBV27	TRBJ2-2	few	CASSLGAQGRGGELFF	TGTGCCAGCAGTTTAGGGGCTCAAGGGCGGGGCGGGGAGCTGTTTTTT
TRBD1	TRBV19	TRBJ2-4	NA	CASSIALRQGPENIQYF	TGTGCCAGTAGTATAGCCCTGCGACAGGGGCCCGAAAACATTCAGTACTTC
NA	TRBV5-1	TRBJ1-1	once	CASSLSARLNTEAFF	TGCGCCAGCAGCTTGTCGGCCAGGTTGAACACTGAAGCTTTCTTT
TRBD1	TRBV28	TRBJ2-3	NA	CASSLPHRQGGGDTQYF	TGTGCCAGCAGTTTACCCCATCGACAGGGTGGCGGCGATACGCAGTATTTT
TRBD1	TRBV27	TRBJ1-5	NA	CASSGTGGNQPQHF	TGTGCCAGCAGTGGGACAGGGGGAAATCAGCCCCAGCATTTT
TRBD1	TRBV27	TRBJ2-7	NA	CASRTGTGSYEQYF	TGTGCCAGCAGAACCGGGACAGGCTCTTACGAGCAGTACTTC
TRBD1	TRBV3-1/TRBV3-2	TRBJ2-3	NA	CASSQTGGSNTQYF	TGTGCCAGCAGCCAAACAGGGGGCTCGAATACGCAGTATTTT
NA	TRBV3-1/TRBV3-2	TRBJ1-2	NA	CASSSQGYGYTF	TGTGCCAGCAGCTCACAGGGTTATGGCTACACCTTC
NA	TRBV11-2	TRBJ1-2	NA	CASSPQGKGKLYGYTF	TGTGCCAGCAGTCCACAGGGAAAAGGGAAACTTTATGGCTACACCTTC
NA	TRBV27	TRBJ2-2	NA	CASNWGGSNTGELFF	TGTGCCAGCAACTGGGGCGGATCGAACACCGGGGAGCTGTTTTTT
TRBD1	TRBV19	TRBJ1-1	NA	CASNPSRGQGEAFF	TGTGCCAGTAATCCCTCCCGGGGACAGGGTGAAGCTTTCTTT